Listed below are T cell receptor beta chains from one sample, sequenced in a study of blood T cells in healthy people across ages. TCRdb re-derived calls from the 5' RACE reads in MiXCR, one entry per CDR3 protein. Of hundreds of thousands of distinct CDR3 sequences listed, approximately 50% are singletons. The sequenced material came from blood. These receptors came from a man aged 55-75 years in good health. Both conserved end residues are part of each CDR3. A D gene is named only where the DNA matches it firmly. Clone size appears in some rows only: once, few, many, or a class for an expanded clone.

D gene	V gene	clone size	J gene	CDR3 DNA	CDR3 protein
NA	TRBV5-6	few	TRBJ2-4	TGTGCCAGCAGCTTGGGGCAAGGTCGAAACATTCAGTACTTC	CASSLGQGRNIQYF
TRBD2	TRBV4-2	NA	TRBJ2-2	TGTGCCAGCAGCCAAGAACCTAGCGGGGGGGCCCTCGACACCGGGGAGCTGTTTTTT	CASSQEPSGGALDTGELFF
NA	TRBV3-1	once	TRBJ1-1	TGTGCCAGCAGCCAAGAGATAATGAACACTGAAGCTTTCTTT	CASSQEIMNTEAFF
TRBD2	TRBV15	few	TRBJ2-3	TGTGCCACCAGCAGGAGCGGGGTGGATACGCAGTATTTT	CATSRSGVDTQYF
NA	TRBV3-1	NA	TRBJ2-3	TGTGCCAGCAGCCCAGACTCCGGGACTCGACAGGATACGCAGTATTTT	CASSPDSGTRQDTQYF
NA	TRBV25-1	NA	TRBJ2-1	TGTGCCAGCAGTATACTAGTTACCGAGCAGTTCTTC	CASSILVTEQFF
TRBD2	TRBV7-2	few	TRBJ2-1	TGTGCCAGCAGCGGCAGCGGGGTATCCTACAATGAGCAGTTCTTC	CASSGSGVSYNEQFF
TRBD1	TRBV11-3	NA	TRBJ2-5	TGTGCCAGCAGCGAAGCCGGGACAGAGCAAGAGACCCAGTACTTC	CASSEAGTEQETQYF
NA	TRBV10-3	few	TRBJ2-5	TGTGCCATCAGTGAGTGCGTATCCCAGTACTTC	CAISECVSQYF
NA	TRBV7-2	NA	TRBJ1-2	TGTGCCAGCAGCCTGGTAGGGTTGCGTAACTATGGCTACACCTTC	CASSLVGLRNYGYTF
NA	TRBV12-3/TRBV12-4	NA	TRBJ2-3	TGTGCCAGCAGTCCGCGGTTGAGCTTCGAGTATTTT	CASSPRLSFEYF
NA	TRBV4-1	NA	TRBJ2-7	TGCGCCAGCAGCTTCTCCGGGACCTCAGGAGCCTACGAGCAGTACTTC	CASSFSGTSGAYEQYF
NA	TRBV3-1	NA	TRBJ2-7	TGTGCCAGCAGCCAAGATGTTGACAGGCCTTACGAGCAGTACTTC	CASSQDVDRPYEQYF
TRBD1	TRBV29-1	few	TRBJ2-4	TGCAGCGGGGTGACAGGGGACCTAAACATTCAGTACTTC	CSGVTGDLNIQYF
TRBD2	TRBV7-8	NA	TRBJ2-1	TGTGCCAGCAGCCGACTAGCGGGAGAACCCTACAATGAGCAGTTCTTC	CASSRLAGEPYNEQFF
TRBD2	TRBV20-1	NA	TRBJ2-3	TGCAGTGCTAGTCTAGCAGCGGGGGGATCAGATACGCAGTATTTT	CSASLAAGGSDTQYF
NA	TRBV5-1	NA	TRBJ2-1	TGCGCCAGCAGCCAGGAGGGACTTACTTACAATGAGCAGTTCTTC	CASSQEGLTYNEQFF
NA	TRBV5-8	few	TRBJ2-2	TGTGCCAGCAGCTCGGCCTCCGGGACGGATAACACCGGGGAGCTGTTTTTT	CASSSASGTDNTGELFF
NA	TRBV6-7	few	TRBJ2-5	TGTGCCAGCAGTTCCCCCTACCTACAAGAGACCCAGTACTTC	CASSSPYLQETQYF
NA	TRBV6-5	few	TRBJ2-7	TGTGCCAGCAGTTACGGGACACCACCCTCCTACGAGCAGTACTTC	CASSYGTPPSYEQYF